The TCR beta chain described here comes from a study of T cell repertoires in cytomegalovirus infection (dated by TCRdb to about 2019). Background on the whole study: Recently identified HLA-C-restricted CMV epitopes, whose presentation resists viral immunomodulation, were targeted by peptide stimulations together with well-studied HLA-B-restricted epitopes. Donor HLA type was relevant to the analysis, because carriage of CMV infection together with the matching HLA type was indicated by public TCR beta signatures. General conclusions and limits of the study: The ex vivo response was dominated by HLA-C-restricted CMV-specific TCR beta clonotypes, which also provided the single most frequent clonotype in two of eight donors. Carriers of CMV infection plus the relevant HLA type were discriminated by the cumulative frequency of public TCR beta family members in the study cohort and in an independent roughly 350-donor cohort.

Explained via the paper, the treatment or condition label denotes: in vitro stimulation with specific CMV peptide epitopes to enrich CMV-specific T cells. Deletion took 5 bases off V and 1 base off J, with a span of 8 bases between the germline ends. The CDR3 holds 14 amino acids from the cysteine to the phenylalanine. Left in the record is the CDR3 DNA by itself, 42 bases read in frame from the first base. This clonotype was found many times. What antigen it recognizes has not been identified. No base qualities exist here, and no much larger clone lies one base off it. The sample was run on an Illumina HiSeq 1500. TCRdb took the public reads, trimmed them with fastp at Q25, ran MiXCR for clone calling and kept in-frame beta chains. Entries are consolidated by CDR3 protein sequence, retaining the most common genes and DNA. The sample table holds 70,000 to 95,000 distinct CDR3 sequences, of which about 31% were seen once. The ten top clones hold approximately 71% of the sample.

This TCR was recovered from a human donor in good health (CMV status not recorded). Some clones in this sample may be carry-over from other donors' samples. The sequence is built from TRBV12-3 or TRBV12-4 and TRBJ1-4, with no D gene named confidently. The sequencing used CD8+ T cells from cultured PBMCs, collected from culture after CMV antigen stimulation. The nucleotide sequence is TGTGCCAGCAGTGATGGCGAAACTAATGAAAAACTGTTTTTT. This gives the protein CASSDGETNEKLFF.